Detailed here is one T cell receptor beta chain. The antigen is undetermined. The sample originates from a study of T cells in localized non-small cell lung cancer. Study conclusions and caveats: Adjacent lung was found to contain a median roughly 60 of the top 100 tumor clones.

The repertoire was sequenced with immunoSEQ multiplex PCR; TCRdb's copy has only in-frame clones and lacks some. The profile covers over 20,000 clones, with approximately 88% appearing a single time and just under 30% taken by the ten largest. The V and J ends lost 2 bases and 5 bases respectively, with 13 bases between them. CDR3 length: 15 residues. Germline V lookup: CDR1 SNHLY, CDR2 FYNNEI. This specimen was peripheral blood mononuclear cells, taken before any cancer treatment. This sequence joins TRBV2 and TRBJ2-1; D is ambiguous. The TCR sequence derives from a male donor aged 60 or over with stage II lung adenocarcinoma. CDR3 loop: CASSELVPNHNEQFF. In DNA, the CDR3 is TGTGCCAGCAGTGAACTAGTGCCCAACCACAATGAGCAGTTCTTC.